The 2 T cell receptor beta chains presented below share a single source sample, sequenced in a study of OX40 agonist ivuxolimab in advanced cancers. Some clones are missing from TCRdb's copy, which holds only in-frame ones; the method was immunoSEQ multiplex PCR. The sample consists of approximately 16,000 clones, 75% to 90% of them appearing once. Sample: CD4+ or CD8+ T cells sorted from blood, taken in a trial of the OX40 agonist ivuxolimab. The receptors were gathered from an adult with an advanced solid tumor such as melanoma, head and neck, liver or kidney cancer.

V is TRBV29-1 and J is TRBJ1-1, with a possible D match to TRBD1 (6 bases). The V and J ends lost 6 bases and 7 bases respectively, with 18 bases between them. Germline V CDR1 and CDR2: SQVTM, ANQGSEA. The CDR3 is 13 residues long. CDR3 nucleotides: TGCAGCGTGGGAGGGGGGACGTTCCTTGAAGCTTTCTTT. Translating gives CSVGGGTFLEAFF.

The count of this clone is one. V and J are TRBV9 and TRBJ2-2; TRBD2 agrees at 11 bases. The trim removed 2 bases at V and 6 bases at J, leaving 6 bases unmatched. Germline V gene data show CDR1 as SGDLS and CDR2 as YYNGEE. This CDR3 region has 16 residues. The CDR3 DNA follows: TGTGCCAGCAGCGTTCGACTAGCGGGACCCCCCGGGGAGCTGTTTTTT. It codes for CASSVRLAGPPGELFF.